Following are 25 T cell receptor beta chains from one sample sequenced in a study of T-cell reconstitution after alpha-beta-depleted transplantation in children. Unique molecular identifiers were incorporated into the prepared TCRbeta library. TCRdb re-analysed the PCR reads in MiXCR, keeping a single row per CDR3 protein. The repertoire holds about a million distinct CDR3 sequences, with less than 30% as singletons. The sample here was PBMCs, mostly from graft donor cells, taken 360 days after TCRalphabeta/CD19-depleted stem cell transplant. The origin of the receptors is a boy in the first two years of life who had a stem cell transplant for SCID, so the T cells may come from the graft donor.

V gene TRBV5-6 combines with J gene TRBJ2-7; D uncertain. The V and J ends lost 4 bases and 6 bases respectively, with 20 bases between them. Germline loops: CDR1 SGHDT, CDR2 YYEEEE. The CDR3 loop spans 15 amino acids. The CDR3 reads CASSVVNRQPSEQYF. The CDR3, as DNA: TGTGCCAGCAGCGTGGTCAACCGCCAACCCAGCGAGCAGTACTTC.

This chain joins TRBV12-3 or TRBV12-4 and TRBJ2-7; maybe TRBD1 (6 bases). The CDR3 totals 14 residues. The germline V and J ends were trimmed by 6 bases and 5 bases, with 17 bases remaining between them. CDR3 region: CASSPGAPGHEQYF. For the CDR3, the DNA is TGTGCCAGCAGCCCAGGGGCCCCGGGTCACGAGCAGTACTTC.

As DNA, the CDR3 is TGCGCCAGCAGCCCCCACCTTCTAGCGGGGGGTTACAATGAGCAGTTCTTC. This codes for CASSPHLLAGGYNEQFF. The chain is built from TRBV4-3 and TRBJ2-1; 11 bases agree with TRBD2. The CDR3 has 17 amino acids. V trimming: 4 bases; J trimming: 4 bases; junction bases outside the gene matches: 9. CDR1 LGHNA and CDR2 YSLEER come from the germline V gene.

Only a few counts were recorded for this clonotype. The gene calls are TRBV20-1 and TRBJ2-2, with D maybe TRBD2 (6 bases). CDR3 size: 15 residues. Trimming removed 3 bases from V and 1 base from J, with 12 bases in between. The germline gives CDR1 DFQATT, CDR2 SNEGSKA (reference sequence). CDR3 region: CSASTGLLNTGELFF. DNA of the CDR3: TGCAGTGCTAGTACGGGACTGCTGAACACCGGGGAGCTGTTTTTT.

This clonotype was seen only a few times. V usage is TRBV10-3 and J usage is TRBJ2-2, with 8 bases that match TRBD1. The CDR3 loop spans 15 amino acids. From germline, CDR1 is ENHRY and CDR2 SYGVKD. J gave up 4 bases and V 3 bases, and 4 bases lay outside the gene matches. The CDR3 DNA is TGTGCCATCAGTGACAGGGGGCTCAGCACCGGGGAGCTGTTTTTT. Residues: CAISDRGLSTGELFF.

This chain links TRBV10-3 with TRBJ2-1; no clear D gene. Germline CDR1 and CDR2: ENHRY and SYGVKD. Trimming shortened V by 3 bases and J by 0 bases, and 9 bases separated the two germline ends. The CDR3 is 15 residues long. The CDR3 region has the DNA TGTGCCATCAGTGATGGCAGGAGCTCCTACAATGAGCAGTTCTTC. Amino acid sequence: CAISDGRSSYNEQFF.

DNA of the CDR3: TGTGCCAGCAGTCTTTCCCAATCCTTCAGCGGGGGAACTCTTGTCACAGATACGCAGTATTTT. It yields the protein CASSLSQSFSGGTLVTDTQYF. The V and J genes are TRBV27 and TRBJ2-3, with 8 bases aligning to TRBD2. CDR3 size: 21 residues. V was clipped by 5 bases and J by 2 bases; unmatched bases: 24. Germline CDR1 is MNHEY and CDR2 is SMNVEV (reference sequence).

The chain links TRBV20-1 to TRBJ1-5, with 10 bases identical to TRBD1. Trimming removed 0 bases from V and 7 bases from J; junction bases left unmatched: 12. The CDR3 contains 17 residues. Germline values: CDR1 DFQATT, CDR2 SNEGSKA (reference sequence). CDR3 coding DNA: TGCAGTGCTAGAGATTCCACCCGCGACAGGGGGCGGCAGCCCCAGCATTTT. Protein product: CSARDSTRDRGRQPQHF.

This clonotype was detected only a few times. The chain employs TRBV20-1 and TRBJ2-6; no firm D call. V gave up 5 bases and J gave up 4 bases, with 15 bases separating them. From germline, CDR1 is DFQATT and CDR2 SNEGSKA (reference sequence). The CDR3 covers 15 residues. The chain's CDR3 is CSAPETGPGANVLTF. The CDR3 DNA sequence: TGCAGTGCTCCCGAAACGGGTCCGGGGGCCAACGTCCTGACTTTC.

This clonotype was found many times. The rearrangement joins TRBV12-3 or TRBV12-4 to TRBJ2-3; maybe TRBD2 (5 bases). The CDR3 spans 14 residues. The V end lost 6 bases, the J end lost 0 bases, and 10 bases lay between the germline ends. The CDR3 region has the DNA TGTGCCAGCAGCCGGACGGGGAGCACAGATACGCAGTATTTT. Translated, it gives CASSRTGSTDTQYF.

This clonotype was found a few times. Germline and junction disagree at one end, which may indicate a read error. The chain employs TRBV20-1 and TRBJ1-5; 7 nucleotides agree with TRBD1. The V gene's germline CDR1 is DFQATT and CDR2 SNEGSKA (reference sequence). This CDR3 is built from 11 residues. The CDR3 sequence: CSALSGRDSSF. DNA of the CDR3: TGCAGTGCTCTTAGCGGCCGGGACAGTTCTTTT.

This clonotype showed up just a few times. V gene TRBV5-1 combines with J gene TRBJ2-1; D uncertain. V was pared by 1 base and J by 0 bases, with 14 bases between. The CDR3 runs to 17 residues. The V gene's germline CDR1 is SGHRS and CDR2 YFSETQ. CDR3 residues: CASSLPVLGSSYNEQFF. The DNA of the CDR3 is TGCGCCAGCAGCTTGCCGGTACTGGGTAGCTCCTACAATGAGCAGTTCTTC. The full variable domain, rest sourced from reference TRBV5-1 and TRBJ2-1, is KAGVTQTPRYLIKTRGQQVTLSCSPISGHRSVSWYQQTPGQGLQFLFEYFSETQRNKGNFPGRFSGRQFSNSRSEMNVSTLELGDSALYLCASSLPVLGSSYNEQFFGPGTRLTVL.

This clonotype has more than one count but fewer than ten. The genes are TRBV28 and TRBJ2-5; 9 bases match TRBD1. Germline V CDR1 and CDR2: MDHEN, SYDVKM. V lost 3 bases to trimming and J lost 3 bases; unmatched junction nucleotides: 5. CDR3 length: 15 residues. As DNA, the CDR3 is TGTGCCAGCAGTTTCTCCAGGACAGGGGAAGAGACCCAGTACTTC. Translating it yields CASSFSRTGEETQYF.

Ten or more counts support this clonotype. The chain combines TRBV12-3 or TRBV12-4 with TRBJ1-5; D call uncertain. V shed 6 bases and J shed 0 bases, with 6 bases lying between them. CDR3 length: 13 amino acids. The CDR3 nucleotides read TGTGCCAGCAGCATAAATAGCAATCAGCCCCAGCATTTT. It translates to CASSINSNQPQHF.

The chain links TRBV6-5 to TRBJ1-1; the D is unclear. CDR1 MNHEY and CDR2 SVGAGI come from the germline V gene. The CDR3 is 14 amino acids. Trimming left V 0 bases short and J 2 bases short, with 7 bases between. CDR3 sequence reads: CASSYSTRNTEAFF. The CDR3 nucleotides read TGTGCCAGCAGTTACTCGACTCGAAACACTGAAGCTTTCTTT.

The chain is built from TRBV12-3 or TRBV12-4 and TRBJ1-2; D gene ambiguous. The germline V and J ends were trimmed by 6 bases and 6 bases, with 14 bases remaining between them. CDR3 length: 13 amino acids. DNA for the CDR3: TGTGCCAGCAGCCTCTCCCCCGGCCATGGCTACACCTTC. It is translated as CASSLSPGHGYTF.

In its sample, this clonotype was seen a few times. This chain links TRBV5-1 with TRBJ2-3, with D perhaps matching TRBD2 (5 bases). The V end lost 4 bases, the J end lost 7 bases, and 13 bases lay between the germline ends. Per germline, CDR1 SGHRS and CDR2 YFSETQ. This CDR3 has 13 amino acids. CDR3 protein: CASSLEPGNTQYF. The CDR3 DNA reads TGCGCCAGCAGCCTCGAGCCGGGGAATACGCAGTATTTT. The entire variable domain, with the rest obtained from reference TRBV5-1 and TRBJ2-3, is as follows: KAGVTQTPRYLIKTRGQQVTLSCSPISGHRSVSWYQQTPGQGLQFLFEYFSETQRNKGNFPGRFSGRQFSNSRSEMNVSTLELGDSALYLCASSLEPGNTQYFGPGTRLTVL.

This chain connects TRBV28 to TRBJ1-5; no firm D call. V lost 8 bases, J lost 3 bases, and 8 bases lay in between. CDR1 and CDR2 from the germline V gene are MDHEN and SYDVKM. There are 12 residues in the CDR3. This CDR3 reads CASRRYNQPQHF. The CDR3 nucleotides are TGTGCCAGCCGACGGTACAATCAGCCCCAGCATTTT.

The chain combines TRBV28 with TRBJ1-2; TRBD1 matches 7 bases. The CDR3 runs to 12 residues. Losses at the gene ends were 6 bases for V and 7 bases for J; bases not matched to a gene: 5. CDR1 and CDR2 from the germline V gene are MDHEN and SYDVKM. The CDR3 is CASREQGSGYTF. The CDR3 nucleotides are TGTGCCAGCAGGGAACAGGGGAGTGGCTACACCTTC.

This clonotype was detected a few times. The rearrangement joins TRBV27 to TRBJ1-4, with 10 bases fitting TRBD1. Trimming removed 6 bases from V and 8 bases from J; junction bases left unmatched: 6. The CDR3 is 14 residues long. The germline V gene has CDR1 MNHEY and CDR2 SMNVEV (reference sequence). This chain's CDR3 is CASSRPGQGEKLFF. CDR3 sequence (DNA): TGTGCCAGCAGCCGACCGGGACAGGGGGAAAAACTGTTTTTT. Full variable domain (remainder filled in from reference TRBV27 and TRBJ1-4): EAQVTQNPRYLITVTGKKLTVTCSQNMNHEYMSWYRQDPGLGLRQIYYSMNVEVTDKGDVPEGYKVSRKEKRNFPLILESPSPNQTSLYFCASSRPGQGEKLFFGSGTQLSVL.

The count of this clonotype is one. V and J are TRBV7-9 and TRBJ2-3; D call uncertain. The CDR3 spans 13 residues. Germline V gene lookup returns CDR1 SEHNR and CDR2 FQNEAQ (reference sequence). V was clipped by 2 bases and J by 5 bases, with 8 bases between them. CDR3 protein: CASSLFVQDTQYF. CDR3 DNA: TGTGCCAGCAGCTTATTCGTTCAAGATACGCAGTATTTT.

The chain employs TRBV20-1 and TRBJ2-7, with 9 bases identical to TRBD2. There are 15 residues in the CDR3. After removal of 0 bases from V and 7 bases from J, the junction contained 10 bases not matched to a gene. CDR1 is DFQATT, CDR2 SNEGSKA, per germline (reference sequence). The CDR3 DNA reads as TGCAGTGCTAGAGATTGGCAGCGGGGGGTTGGGGAGCAGTACTTC. Translation: CSARDWQRGVGEQYF.

In this sample, this clonotype turned up a few times. V and J are TRBV9 and TRBJ2-7; D call uncertain. Germline assignment: CDR1 SGDLS and CDR2 YYNGEE. Trimming took 0 bases from V and 2 from J, leaving 6 bases between them. The CDR3 runs 13 residues. This CDR3 is CASSVGPPYEQYF. The CDR3 DNA is TGTGCCAGCAGCGTAGGACCGCCCTACGAGCAGTACTTC.

The chain carries TRBV20-1 and TRBJ1-6, with 7 bases fitting TRBD1. Germline lookup yields CDR1 DFQATT and CDR2 SNEGSKA (reference sequence). The CDR3 has 15 amino acids. The J segment lost 4 bases and the V segment lost 3 bases, leaving 6 bases of the junction unmatched. CDR3 region: CSAREGQTYNSPLHF. For the CDR3, the DNA is TGCAGTGCTAGGGAGGGACAGACTTATAATTCACCCCTCCACTTT.

Worth noting for this clonotype: A clone one base away is much larger, so this may be a read error. This chain connects TRBV7-3 to TRBJ2-6; D might be TRBD2 (5 bases). CDR1 and CDR2 (germline): SGHTA, FQGTGA. Trimming took 0 bases from V and 2 from J, leaving 8 bases between them. This CDR3 is 16 amino acids long. CDR3 residues: CASSLTGSAGANVLTF. CDR3 DNA: TGTGCCAGCAGCTTAACGGGGAGCGCTGGGGCCAACGTCCTGACTTTC.